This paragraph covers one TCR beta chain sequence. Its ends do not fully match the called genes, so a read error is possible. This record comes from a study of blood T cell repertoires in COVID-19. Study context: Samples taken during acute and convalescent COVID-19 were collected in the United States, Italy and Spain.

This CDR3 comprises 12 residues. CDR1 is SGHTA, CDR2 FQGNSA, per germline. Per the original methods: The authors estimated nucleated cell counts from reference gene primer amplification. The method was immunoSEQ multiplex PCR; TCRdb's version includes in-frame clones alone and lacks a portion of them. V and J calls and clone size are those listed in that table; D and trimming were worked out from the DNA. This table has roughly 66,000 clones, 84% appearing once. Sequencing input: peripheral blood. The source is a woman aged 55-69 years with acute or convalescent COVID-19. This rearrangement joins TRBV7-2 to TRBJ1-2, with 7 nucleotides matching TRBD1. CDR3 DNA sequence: TGTGCCAGCAGCCGGGATACAGGGGAGAAGATCTTC. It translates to CASSRDTGEKIF.